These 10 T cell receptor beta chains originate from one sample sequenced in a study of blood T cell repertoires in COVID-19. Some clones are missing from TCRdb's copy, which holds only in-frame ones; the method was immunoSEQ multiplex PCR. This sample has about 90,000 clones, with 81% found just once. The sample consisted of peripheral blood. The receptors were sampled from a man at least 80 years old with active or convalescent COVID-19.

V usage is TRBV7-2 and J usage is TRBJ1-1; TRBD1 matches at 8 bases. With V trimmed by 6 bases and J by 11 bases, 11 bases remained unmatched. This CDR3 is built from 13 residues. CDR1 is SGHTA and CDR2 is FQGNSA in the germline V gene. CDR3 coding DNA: TGTGCCAGCAGGGACAGGGTGATGGGCCCGGCTTTCTTT. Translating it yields CASRDRVMGPAFF.

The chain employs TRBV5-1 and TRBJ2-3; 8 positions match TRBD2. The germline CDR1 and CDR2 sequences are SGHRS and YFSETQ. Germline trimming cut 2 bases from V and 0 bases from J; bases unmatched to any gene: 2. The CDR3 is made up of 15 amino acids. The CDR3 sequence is CASSLPSGSTDTQYF. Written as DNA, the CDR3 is TGCGCCAGCAGCTTACCTAGCGGGAGCACAGATACGCAGTATTTT.

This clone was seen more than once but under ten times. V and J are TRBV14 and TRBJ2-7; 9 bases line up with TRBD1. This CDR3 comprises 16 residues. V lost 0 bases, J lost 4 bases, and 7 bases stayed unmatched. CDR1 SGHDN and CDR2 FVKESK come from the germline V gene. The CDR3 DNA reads TGTGCCAGCAGCCAAGAACTGGGACAGGGTATTTACGAGCAGTACTTC. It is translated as CASSQELGQGIYEQYF.

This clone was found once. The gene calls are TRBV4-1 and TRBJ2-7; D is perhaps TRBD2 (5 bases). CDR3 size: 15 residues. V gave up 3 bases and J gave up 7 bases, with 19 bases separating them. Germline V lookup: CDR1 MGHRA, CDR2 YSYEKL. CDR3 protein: CASSQEVGIGGEQYF. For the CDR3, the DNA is TGCGCCAGCAGCCAGGAGGTCGGGATTGGTGGGGAGCAGTACTTC.

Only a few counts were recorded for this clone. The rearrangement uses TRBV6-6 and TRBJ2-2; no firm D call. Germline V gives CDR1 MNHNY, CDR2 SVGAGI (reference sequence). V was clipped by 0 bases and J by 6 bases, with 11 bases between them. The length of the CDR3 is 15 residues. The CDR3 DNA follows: TGTGCCAGCAGTTACTCGATACAGATAGCCGGGGAGCTGTTTTTT. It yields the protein CASSYSIQIAGELFF.

DNA of the CDR3: TGTGCCAGCAGCTTGGGAGGGGCTAGCGGTTCCTACGAGCAGTACTTC. It is translated as CASSLGGASGSYEQYF. The chain employs TRBV5-4 and TRBJ2-7; TRBD2 matches 7 bases. Germline V gene sequence: CDR1 SGHNT, CDR2 YYREEE (reference sequence). Losses at the gene ends were 0 bases for V and 1 base for J; bases not matched to a gene: 7. This CDR3 comprises 16 residues.

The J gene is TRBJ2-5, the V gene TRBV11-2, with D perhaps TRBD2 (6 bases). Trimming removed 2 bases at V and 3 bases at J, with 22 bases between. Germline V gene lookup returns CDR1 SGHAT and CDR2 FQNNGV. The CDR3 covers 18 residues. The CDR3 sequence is CASSLRDPGGYPKETQYF. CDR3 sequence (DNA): TGTGCCAGCAGCTTAAGAGACCCTGGAGGGTACCCGAAAGAGACCCAGTACTTC.

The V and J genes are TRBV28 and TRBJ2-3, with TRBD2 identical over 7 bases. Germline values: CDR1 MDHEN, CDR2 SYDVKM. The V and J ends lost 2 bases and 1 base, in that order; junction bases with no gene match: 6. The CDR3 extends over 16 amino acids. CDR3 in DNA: TGTGCCAGCAGTTTAAGCGGGATTCTTGGCACAGATACGCAGTATTTT. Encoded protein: CASSLSGILGTDTQYF.

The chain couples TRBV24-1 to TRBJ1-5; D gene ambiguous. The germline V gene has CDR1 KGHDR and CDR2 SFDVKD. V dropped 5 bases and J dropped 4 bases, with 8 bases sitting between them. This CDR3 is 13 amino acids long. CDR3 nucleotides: TGTGCCACCAGTGCCGCCGGGAATCAGCCCCAGCATTTT. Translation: CATSAAGNQPQHF.

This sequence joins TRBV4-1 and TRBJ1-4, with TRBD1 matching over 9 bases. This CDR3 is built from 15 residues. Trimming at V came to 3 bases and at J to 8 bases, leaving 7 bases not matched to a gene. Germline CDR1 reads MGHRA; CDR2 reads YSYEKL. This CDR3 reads CASSQQQGAREKLFF. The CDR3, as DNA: TGCGCCAGCAGCCAGCAACAGGGGGCGCGGGAAAAACTGTTTTTT.